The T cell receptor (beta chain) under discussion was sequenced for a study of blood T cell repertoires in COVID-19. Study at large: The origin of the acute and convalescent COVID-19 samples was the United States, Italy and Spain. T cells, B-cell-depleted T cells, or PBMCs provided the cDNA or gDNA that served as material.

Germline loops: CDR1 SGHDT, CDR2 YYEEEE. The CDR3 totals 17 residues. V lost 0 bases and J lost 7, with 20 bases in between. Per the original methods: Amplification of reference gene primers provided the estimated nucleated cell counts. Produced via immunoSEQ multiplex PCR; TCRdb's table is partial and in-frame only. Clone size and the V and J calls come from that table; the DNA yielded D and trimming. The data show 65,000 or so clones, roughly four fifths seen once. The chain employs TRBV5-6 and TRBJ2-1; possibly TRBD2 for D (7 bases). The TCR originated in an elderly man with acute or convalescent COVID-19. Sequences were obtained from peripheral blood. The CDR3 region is CASSLASTGGRRNEQFF. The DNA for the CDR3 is TGTGCCAGCAGCTTGGCCTCAACGGGGGGCCGGCGGAATGAGCAGTTCTTC.